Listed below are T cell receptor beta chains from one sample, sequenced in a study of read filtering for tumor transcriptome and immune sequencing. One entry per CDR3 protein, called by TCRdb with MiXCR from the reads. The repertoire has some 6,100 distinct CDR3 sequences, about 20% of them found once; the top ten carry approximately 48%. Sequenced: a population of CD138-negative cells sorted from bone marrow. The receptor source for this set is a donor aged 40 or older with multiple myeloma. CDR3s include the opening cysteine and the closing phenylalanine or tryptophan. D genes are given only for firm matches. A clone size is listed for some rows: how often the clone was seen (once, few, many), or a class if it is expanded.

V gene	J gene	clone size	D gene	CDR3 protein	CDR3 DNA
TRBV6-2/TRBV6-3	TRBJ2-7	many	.	CASSSFQDSSAYEQYF	TGTGCCAGCAGCTCCTTCCAGGACAGTTCAGCCTACGAGCAGTACTTC
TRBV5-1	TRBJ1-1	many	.	CASSSGLGGRGTEAFF	TGCGCCAGCAGCTCGGGTTTGGGAGGGCGTGGGACTGAAGCTTTCTTT
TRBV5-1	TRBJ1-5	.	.	CASSQDRPDTQHF	TGCGCCAGCAGCCAGGATAGACCAGATACGCAGCATTTT
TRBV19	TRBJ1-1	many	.	CATHGRRNTEAFF	TGTGCCACCCACGGTAGGAGGAACACTGAAGCTTTCTTT
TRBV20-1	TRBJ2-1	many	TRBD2	CSAIRGDYNEQFF	TGCAGTGCTATTCGGGGGGACTACAATGAGCAGTTCTTC
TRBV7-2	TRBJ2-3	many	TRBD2	CASSLDRGRGTDTQYF	TGTGCCAGCAGCTTAGATCGCGGGAGGGGCACAGATACGCAGTATTTT
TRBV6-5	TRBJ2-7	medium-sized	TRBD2	CASSSLAGGTYEQYF	TGTGCCAGCAGTTCATTAGCGGGGGGTACTTACGAGCAGTACTTC
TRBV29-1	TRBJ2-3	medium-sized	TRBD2	CSVPTSGLSTDTQYF	TGCAGCGTGCCAACTAGCGGGCTTAGCACAGATACGCAGTATTTT
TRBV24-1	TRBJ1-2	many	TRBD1	CATSDFLKGATTPNYGYTF	TGTGCCACCAGTGATTTCTTAAAGGGGGCAACCACGCCGAACTATGGCTACACCTTC
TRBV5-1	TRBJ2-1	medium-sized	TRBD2	CASSLGEFLAGYNEQFF	TGCGCCAGCAGCTTGGGGGAGTTTCTAGCGGGGTACAATGAGCAGTTCTTC
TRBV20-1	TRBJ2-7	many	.	CSARDWVIRDSSSYEQYF	TGCAGTGCTAGAGATTGGGTAATCCGGGACTCGAGCTCCTACGAGCAGTACTTC
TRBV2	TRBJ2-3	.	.	CASMGGAPTDTQYF	TGTGCCAGCATGGGTGGAGCCCCCACAGATACGCAGTATTTT
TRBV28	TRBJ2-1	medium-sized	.	CASSSRIVYNEQFF	TGTGCCAGCAGTTCCCGAATCGTCTACAATGAGCAGTTCTTC
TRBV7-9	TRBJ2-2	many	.	CASSEDSSTGELFF	TGTGCCAGCAGCGAGGACTCGTCCACCGGGGAGCTGTTTTTT
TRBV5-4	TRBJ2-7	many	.	CASSLGRTYEQYF	TGTGCCAGCAGCCTCGGACGGACCTACGAGCAGTACTTC
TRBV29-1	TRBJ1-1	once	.	CSIAMGPEALF	TGCAGCATTGCCATGGGGCCTGAAGCTCTCTTT
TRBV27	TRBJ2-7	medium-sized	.	CASSAYPPPTGYEQYF	TGTGCCAGCAGTGCCTACCCACCGCCGACAGGCTACGAGCAGTACTTC
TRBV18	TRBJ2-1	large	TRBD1	CASSLTGSDNEQFF	TGTGCCAGCTCACTGACAGGGTCAGACAATGAGCAGTTCTTC
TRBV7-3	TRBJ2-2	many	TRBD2	CASSLTAGGEELFF	TGTGCCAGCAGCTTAACTGCGGGGGGCGAGGAGCTGTTTTTT
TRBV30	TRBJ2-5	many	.	CAWSVGGGAAETQYF	TGTGCCTGGAGTGTAGGAGGGGGGGCCGCAGAGACCCAGTACTTC
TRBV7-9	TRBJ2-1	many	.	CASSLDDGGYNEQFF	TGTGCCAGCAGCTTAGACGACGGAGGATACAATGAGCAGTTCTTC
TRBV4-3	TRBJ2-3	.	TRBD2	CASSQAGGPTDTQYF	TGCGCCAGCAGCCAAGCGGGGGGGCCCACAGATACGCAGTATTTT
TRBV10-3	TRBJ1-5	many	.	CAISELGGVGNQPQHF	TGTGCCATCAGTGAACTGGGGGGAGTGGGCAATCAGCCCCAGCATTTT
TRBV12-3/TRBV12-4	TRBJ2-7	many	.	CTSSSGEGEQYF	TGTACCAGCAGTTCAGGGGAAGGGGAGCAGTACTTC
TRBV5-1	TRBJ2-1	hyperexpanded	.	CASRQQPQESNEQFF	TGCGCCAGCAGACAGCAACCACAGGAGTCGAATGAGCAGTTCTTC
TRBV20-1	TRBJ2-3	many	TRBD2	CSARSSWASGGPLDTQYF	TGCAGTGCACGATCATCCTGGGCTAGCGGGGGCCCCCTGGATACGCAGTATTTT
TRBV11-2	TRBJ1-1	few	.	CASSLGSGGAFF	TGTGCCAGCAGCTTAGGTTCGGGCGGAGCTTTCTTT
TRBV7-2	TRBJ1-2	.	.	CASSPHLRVLTNYGYTF	TGTGCCAGCAGCCCCCACCTGAGGGTACTAACTAACTATGGCTACACCTTC
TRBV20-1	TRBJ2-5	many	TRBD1	CSATKQGLQETQYF	TGCAGTGCTACCAAACAGGGGTTGCAAGAGACCCAGTACTTC
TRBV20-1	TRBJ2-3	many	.	CSARDSTGASSTDTQYF	TGCAGTGCTAGAGATTCCACGGGGGCCTCTAGCACAGATACGCAGTATTTT
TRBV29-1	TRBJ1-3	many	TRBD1	CSVLTGTTSGGNTIYF	TGCAGCGTTTTGACAGGGACCACGTCGGGTGGAAACACCATATATTTT
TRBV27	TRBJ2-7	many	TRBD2	CASSAPGREVYEQYF	TGTGCCAGCAGTGCCCCGGGGCGGGAGGTCTACGAGCAGTACTTC
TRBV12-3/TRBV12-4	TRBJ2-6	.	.	CASSLSNPGANVLTF	TGTGCCAGCAGTTTATCCAATCCCGGGGCCAACGTCCTGACTTTC
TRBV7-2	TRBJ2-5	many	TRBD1	CASAPGTGGTQYF	TGTGCCAGCGCCCCGGGGACAGGAGGGACCCAGTACTTC
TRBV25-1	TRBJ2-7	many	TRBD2	CASSEYLAGGVYEQYF	TGTGCCAGCAGTGAATACCTAGCGGGGGGGGTGTACGAGCAGTACTTC
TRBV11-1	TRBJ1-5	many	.	CASSLQLNQPQHF	TGTGCCAGCAGCTTACAGCTCAATCAGCCCCAGCATTTT
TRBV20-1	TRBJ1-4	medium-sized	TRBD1	CSAGAGQGLFSEKLFF	TGCAGTGCTGGGGCGGGACAGGGCTTATTTAGCGAAAAACTGTTTTTT
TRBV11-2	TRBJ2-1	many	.	CASSLEGSPLSEQFF	TGTGCCAGCAGCTTAGAAGGTTCCCCACTGAGTGAGCAGTTCTTC
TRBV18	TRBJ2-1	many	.	CASSPPLLYNEQFF	TGTGCCAGCTCACCACCGCTTCTCTACAATGAGCAGTTCTTC
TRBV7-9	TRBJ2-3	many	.	CASSLSDTQYF	TGTGCCAGCAGCTTGTCCGATACGCAGTATTTT
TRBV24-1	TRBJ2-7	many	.	CATSDPASGEQYF	TGTGCCACCAGTGACCCCGCTTCGGGGGAGCAGTACTTC
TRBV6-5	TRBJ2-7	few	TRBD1	CASSSPGQVGNEQYF	TGTGCCAGCAGTTCTCCGGGACAGGTCGGCAACGAGCAGTACTTC
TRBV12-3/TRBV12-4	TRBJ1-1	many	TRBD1	CASSQGGGAYTEAFF	TGTGCCAGCAGCCAAGGAGGGGGCGCTTACACTGAAGCTTTCTTT
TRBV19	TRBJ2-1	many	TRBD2	CASSFGTSVDNEQFF	TGTGCCAGTAGTTTTGGGACTAGCGTGGACAATGAGCAGTTCTTC
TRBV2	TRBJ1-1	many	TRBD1	CASKLVRGTGDEAFF	TGTGCCAGCAAGTTAGTTCGAGGGACAGGGGATGAAGCTTTCTTT
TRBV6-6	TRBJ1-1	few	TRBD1	CASSPLWDRGEYHTEAFF	TGTGCCAGCAGTCCTTTGTGGGACAGGGGCGAATACCACACTGAAGCTTTCTTT
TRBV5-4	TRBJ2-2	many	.	CASSSGSGELFF	TGTGCCAGCAGCTCCGGGTCCGGGGAGCTGTTTTTT
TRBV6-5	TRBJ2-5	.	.	CAGSYSPSDGKETQCF	TGTGCCGGCAGTTACTCTCCGTCAGACGGTAAAGAGACCCAGTGCTTC
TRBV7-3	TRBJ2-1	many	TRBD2	CASSAKAGPGSEQFF	TGTGCCAGCAGCGCAAAAGCGGGGCCCGGTAGTGAGCAGTTCTTC
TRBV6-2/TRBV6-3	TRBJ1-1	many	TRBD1	CASSYRGTGLGTEAFF	TGTGCCAGCAGTTATCGCGGGACAGGGTTGGGCACTGAAGCTTTCTTT
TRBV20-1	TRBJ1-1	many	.	CSANADRNTEAFF	TGCAGTGCTAATGCGGACAGAAACACTGAAGCTTTCTTT
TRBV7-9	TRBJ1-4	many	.	CASSLGGEGPKEKLFF	TGTGCCAGCAGCTTAGGAGGGGAAGGCCCTAAGGAAAAACTGTTTTTT
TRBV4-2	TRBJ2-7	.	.	CASSQDWGGASEQYF	TGTGCCAGCAGCCAAGATTGGGGGGGCGCCAGCGAGCAGTACTTC
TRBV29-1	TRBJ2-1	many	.	CSVEDQGNEQFF	TGCAGCGTTGAAGATCAGGGGAATGAGCAGTTCTTC
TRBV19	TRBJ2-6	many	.	CASKVAGANVLTF	TGTGCCAGTAAAGTGGCTGGGGCCAACGTCCTGACTTTC
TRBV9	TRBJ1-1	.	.	CACSVGDSEALF	TGTGCCTGCAGCGTGGGGGACTCTGAAGCTTTATTT
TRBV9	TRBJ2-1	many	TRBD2	CASSVSGGAQNEQFF	TGTGCCAGCAGCGTGAGCGGGGGGGCGCAGAATGAGCAGTTCTTC
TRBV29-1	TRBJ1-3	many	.	CSVGLNSGNTIYF	TGCAGCGTCGGACTGAACTCTGGAAACACCATATATTTT
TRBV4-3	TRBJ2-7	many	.	CASSQEKAPSSYEQYF	TGCGCCAGCAGCCAAGAGAAAGCCCCGAGCTCCTACGAGCAGTACTTC